Sequencing of this T cell receptor (beta chain) was carried out in a study of blood T cell repertoires in COVID-19 (dated by TCRdb to the early 2020s). Background for the entire study: The collaborator samples originated in the United States, Italy and Spain and spanned the acute and convalescent phases of COVID-19. The material from the prospective study consisted of cDNA or gDNA derived from T cells, B-cell-depleted T cells, or PBMCs. The dataset comprised deeply sampled blood TCRbeta repertoires from subjects exposed to, actively infected with, or recovered from COVID-19. The repertoires were released in a freely available public database meant as a resource for research on the immune response to SARS-CoV-2. Samples came from the ongoing ImmuneRACE study (first 160 participants) plus 1,254 subjects from 6 global collaborators. Sample metadata almost always included a de-identified subject ID, COVID-19 status, age in years and sex. Where HLA class I and class II types were available, the types were taken from metadata supplied by the sample provider, not from assay-based typing. Here is what the overall study found, with its caveats: The amount of clinical and demographic metadata varied by source and participant and was provided uncurated.

The immunoSEQ Assay, a bias-controlled multiplex PCR, was used to amplify TCRbeta CDR3 regions from genomic DNA. In the paper's pipeline: Nucleated cell counts per sample were estimated from amplification of reference gene primers within the assay. To quantify the absolute abundance of each unique TCRbeta CDR3 rearrangement, sequence reads were collapsed and filtered. For each sample, productive Simpson clonality was calculated as the square root of Simpson's diversity index across productive rearrangements. TCRdb obtained this table from immuneACCESS and retained in-frame rearrangements with V and J assigned. These tables miss some clones; where compared with another copy, unresolved V genes account for less than half of the shortfall, and the remainder is unexplained. D and trimming come from the DNA, and the V and J calls and clone size come from that table. The sample table holds hundreds of thousands of clones, of which 84% were seen once. The ten top clones hold about a sixth of the sample.

Whole blood was collected in K2EDTA tubes by collaborating institutions according to the institutions' own protocols. Collaborator samples were shipped for TCRbeta analysis as frozen whole blood, isolated PBMCs, or DNA extracted from either sample type. Comments on this clone: No cognate antigen has been identified for it. No clone much larger than this one lies a single base away; base qualities are absent.

The sequencing sample was made of peripheral blood. This TCR derives from a woman of 80 years or more with active or convalescent COVID-19.

The DNA reads TGTGCCAGCAGCTTAGTCCCTCGGTCCTGGGCGGGAACCTACGAGCAGTACTTC. It is translated as CASSLVPRSWAGTYEQYF. Recombination joined TRBV7-2 with TRBJ2-7, and perhaps TRBD2 as D gene, on 6 matching bases. The V and J ends are trimmed by 1 base and 2 bases, leaving 21 bases between them. Looking up the germline V gene yields CDR1 SGHTA and CDR2 FQGNSA. Taken from cysteine to phenylalanine, the CDR3 has 18 residues. Just the 54-base CDR3 DNA is kept, in frame starting at base 1. Supplemented by the reference TRBV7-2 and TRBJ2-7 proteins around the CDR3, the complete variable domain is GAGVSQSPSNKVTEKGKDVELRCDPISGHTALYWYRQSLGQGLEFLIYFQGNSAPDKSGLPSDRFSAERTGGSVSTLTIQRTQQEDSAVYLCASSLVPRSWAGTYEQYFGPGTRLTVT.